This TCR beta chain came from a study of shared clonotypes between healthy human individuals. Across the whole study: Those who served as donors were a couple of women and a few men between the ages of 18 and 49.

Sequencing used immunoSEQ multiplex PCR; TCRdb keeps in-frame clones, though not all of them. Among a few million clones listed, approximately 94% were seen once. This clone has just one count. Trimming left V 5 bases short and J 0 bases short, with 15 bases between. CDR3 size: 16 residues. Germline V lookup: CDR1 KGHSY, CDR2 FQNENV. The chain recombines TRBV16 with TRBJ2-3; D perhaps matches TRBD1 (5 bases). The sample was naive CD4+ T cells sorted from blood. Described subset: CD45RA+ positively selected. The receptor was isolated from a man in his late teens or twenties in good health. Written as DNA, the CDR3 is TGTGCCAGCAGCTTCCTCGACAGTCCTAGCACAGATACGCAGTATTTT. Translated, it gives CASSFLDSPSTDTQYF. The full variable domain, in which reference TRBV16 and TRBJ2-3 provide the parts outside the CDR3, is GEEVAQTPKHLVRGEGQKAKLYCAPIKGHSYVFWYQQVLKNEFKFLISFQNENVFDETGMPKERFSAKCLPNSPCSLEIQATKLEDSAVYFCASSFLDSPSTDTQYFGPGTRLTVL.